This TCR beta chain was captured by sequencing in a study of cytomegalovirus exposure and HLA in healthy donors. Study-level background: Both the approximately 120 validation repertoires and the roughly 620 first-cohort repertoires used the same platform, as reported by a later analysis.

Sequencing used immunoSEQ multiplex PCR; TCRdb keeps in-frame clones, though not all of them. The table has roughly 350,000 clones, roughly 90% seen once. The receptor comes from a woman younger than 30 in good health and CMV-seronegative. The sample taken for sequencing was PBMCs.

The CDR3 loop is CASSSSGNYEQYF. The CDR3 DNA reads as TGTGCCAGCAGCTCTAGCGGGAATTACGAGCAGTACTTC. The genes are TRBV7-3 and TRBJ2-7; TRBD2 matches 9 bases. Trimming cost V 4 bases and J 4 bases; bases outside gene matches: 2. This CDR3 is built from 13 residues. Looked up from germline, CDR1 is SGHTA and CDR2 is FQGTGA.